These T cell receptor beta chains were read from a single sample in a study of human T cells and chemical hapten exposure. TCRdb independently ran MiXCR on the RACE reads; one entry per CDR3 protein. The data hold about 83,000 distinct CDR3 sequences, with roughly 7.6% observed a single time. The sequencing here drew on whole blood, taken in connection with sensitization to the hapten diphenylcyclopropenone (DPC). All receptors come from a woman aged 25 to 39 with alopecia areata. Some clones in this sample may be carry-over from other donors' samples. CDR3s include the opening cysteine and the closing phenylalanine or tryptophan. The order of the fields is D gene, clone size, J gene, V gene, CDR3 protein, CDR3 DNA. The D gene is left open where the match is weak. Rows may omit the clone size; those that give it use once, few, many or a size class.

>-|few|TRBJ1-1|TRBV12-3/TRBV12-4
CASTSGYTEAFF
TGTGCCAGCACCTCAGGGTACACTGAAGCTTTCTTT
>TRBD1|many|TRBJ1-2|TRBV7-2
CASSLEDREYGYTF
TGTGCCAGCAGCTTAGAGGACAGGGAATATGGCTACACCTTC
>-|many|TRBJ1-1|TRBV6-1
CASRRQPEAFF
TGTGCCAGCAGGAGACAGCCTGAAGCTTTCTTT
>-|many|TRBJ1-3|TRBV9
CASSVEMRGSRNTIYF
TGTGCCAGCAGCGTAGAAATGAGGGGGTCTAGAAACACCATATATTTT
>TRBD2|many|TRBJ2-1|TRBV7-2
CASSQLQGSGATGEQFF
TGTGCCAGCAGCCAACTTCAAGGTAGCGGGGCCACGGGGGAGCAGTTCTTC
>-|many|TRBJ2-2|TRBV12-3/TRBV12-4
CASSPSGRIGELFF
TGTGCCAGCAGCCCCTCAGGACGCATTGGGGAGCTGTTTTTT
>-|many|TRBJ1-1|TRBV7-9
CASSLVGGTTEAFF
TGTGCCAGCAGCTTAGTGGGGGGGACCACTGAAGCTTTCTTT
>TRBD1|many|TRBJ2-5|TRBV20-1
CSATGTGVYETQYF
TGCAGTGCTACCGGGACAGGGGTGTACGAGACCCAGTACTTC
>-|few|TRBJ1-5|TRBV5-1
CASSWTADIQNQPQHF
TGCGCCAGCAGCTGGACAGCAGACATCCAAAATCAGCCCCAGCATTTT
>-|many|TRBJ2-7|TRBV20-1
CSAAHREQYF
TGCAGTGCTGCCCATAGGGAGCAGTACTTC
>TRBD2|few|TRBJ2-1|TRBV7-2
CASSLGPAGGPNEQFF
TGTGCCAGCAGCTTAGGCCCAGCGGGGGGGCCCAATGAGCAGTTCTTC
>-|many|TRBJ2-7|TRBV10-3
CAISAGGSSYEQYF
TGTGCCATCAGTGCAGGCGGTAGCTCCTACGAGCAGTACTTC
>-|few|TRBJ1-1|TRBV6-1
CASSSYEDTEAFF
TGTGCCAGCAGTTCTTATGAGGACACTGAAGCTTTCTTT
>-|many|TRBJ2-2|TRBV5-4
CASSLQGGGELFF
TGTGCCAGCAGCTTACAGGGCGGCGGGGAGCTGTTTTTT
>-|few|TRBJ1-5|TRBV6-6
CASSLEGINQPQHF
TGTGCCAGCAGTTTAGAGGGTATCAATCAGCCCCAGCATTTT
>TRBD2|many|TRBJ2-3|TRBV11-1
CASRGLAGAESSTDTQYF
TGTGCCAGCAGGGGACTAGCGGGGGCAGAATCCAGCACAGATACGCAGTATTTT
>-|-|TRBJ1-5|TRBV10-3
CAIRHPDDNQPQHF
TGTGCCATCAGGCACCCCGACGACAATCAGCCCCAGCATTTT
>-|-|TRBJ2-1|TRBV20-1
CSAPTWRGRGEQFF
TGCAGTGCTCCGACTTGGCGGGGAAGGGGTGAGCAGTTCTTC
>TRBD1|-|TRBJ1-1|TRBV19
CASRGQVNTEAFF
TGTGCCAGTAGGGGACAGGTAAACACTGAAGCTTTCTTT
>-|many|TRBJ1-6|TRBV5-1
CASSERTDNSPLHF
TGCGCCAGCAGTGAACGGACAGATAATTCACCCCTCCACTTT
>-|-|TRBJ2-2|TRBV12-3/TRBV12-4
CASTHRGGAGELFF
TGTGCCAGCACCCACCGTGGCGGAGCCGGGGAGCTGTTTTTT
>-|many|TRBJ2-5|TRBV7-9
CASSLQVQETQYF
TGTGCCAGCAGCTTACAGGTCCAAGAGACCCAGTACTTC
>-|few|TRBJ2-5|TRBV12-3/TRBV12-4
CASSFEGTTQETQYF
TGTGCCAGCAGTTTCGAAGGGACAACTCAAGAGACCCAGTACTTC
>-|few|TRBJ2-3|TRBV20-1
CSARDHRANTDTQYF
TGCAGTGCTAGAGATCACCGGGCGAATACAGATACGCAGTATTTT
>-|many|TRBJ1-5|TRBV28
CASRAGDQPQHF
TGTGCCAGCAGGGCGGGGGATCAGCCCCAGCATTTT
>TRBD2|many|TRBJ2-7|TRBV7-2
CASRPYHSGGDSYEQYF
TGTGCCAGCAGACCTTATCATAGCGGGGGTGACTCCTACGAGCAGTACTTC
>-|-|TRBJ2-7|TRBV12-3/TRBV12-4
CASTLGGTYEQYF
TGTGCCAGCACCCTTGGGGGGACCTACGAGCAGTACTTC
>-|-|TRBJ2-5|TRBV5-1
CASSLFQCQETQYF
TGCGCCAGCAGCTTGTTTCAATGTCAAGAGACCCAGTACTTC
>-|many|TRBJ2-5|TRBV30
CAWFRGGQETQYF
TGTGCCTGGTTTCGCGGCGGCCAAGAGACCCAGTACTTC
>-|many|TRBJ1-2|TRBV6-5
CASRMGGPIYGYTF
TGTGCCAGCAGAATGGGGGGTCCGATCTATGGCTACACCTTC
>-|-|TRBJ1-1|TRBV3-1
CASSQAPRHWDTEAFF
TGTGCCAGCAGCCAAGCGCCGCGCCATTGGGACACTGAAGCTTTCTTT
>TRBD2|-|TRBJ2-3|TRBV20-1
CSALAGAPHTQYF
TGCAGTGCCCTAGCGGGGGCCCCACATACGCAGTATTTT
>TRBD1|-|TRBJ1-2|TRBV12-3/TRBV12-4
CASSPGGIDNYGYTF
TGTGCCAGCAGTCCAGGGGGCATAGATAACTATGGCTACACCTTC
>-|many|TRBJ2-2|TRBV29-1
CSVDRGNTGELFF
TGCAGCGTTGACAGGGGGAACACCGGGGAGCTGTTTTTT
>-|many|TRBJ1-2|TRBV7-9
CASSLDPLQTGVYTF
TGTGCCAGCAGCTTAGACCCCCTACAAACTGGAGTCTACACCTTC
>-|few|TRBJ2-7|TRBV30
CAWSVRGVTYEQYF
TGTGCCTGGAGTGTAAGGGGAGTTACTTACGAGCAGTACTTC
>-|many|TRBJ1-4|TRBV2
CASKKQANEKLFF
TGTGCCAGCAAGAAACAGGCTAATGAAAAACTGTTTTTT
>TRBD1|many|TRBJ1-1|TRBV29-1
CSARPGQGATEAFF
TGCAGCGCTAGACCGGGACAGGGGGCCACTGAAGCTTTCTTT
>TRBD1|medium-sized|TRBJ1-5|TRBV7-9
CASGSSTGVNQPQHF
TGTGCCAGCGGATCGTCGACAGGGGTAAATCAGCCCCAGCATTTT
>-|-|TRBJ1-5|TRBV10-3
CAISSVSNQPQHF
TGTGCCATCAGCTCGGTGAGCAATCAGCCCCAGCATTTT
>-|many|TRBJ2-7|TRBV12-5
CASGLGPLGRFEQYF
TGTGCTAGTGGTTTGGGACCCCTGGGACGGTTCGAGCAGTACTTC
>-|-|TRBJ1-5|TRBV6-2/TRBV6-3
CASSPRTFLGSNHPQHF
TGTGCCAGCAGTCCCCGGACGTTTCTGGGGAGCAATCATCCCCAGCATTTT
>-|-|TRBJ1-5|TRBV11-2
CASSQTGVNQPQHF
TGTGCCAGCAGCCAGACAGGAGTCAATCAGCCCCAGCATTTT
>-|many|TRBJ1-5|TRBV18
CASSPNRNQPQHF
TGTGCCAGCTCACCCAATCGGAATCAGCCCCAGCATTTT
>TRBD1|many|TRBJ1-2|TRBV27
CASSPGTGNYGYTF
TGTGCCAGCAGTCCAGGGACAGGGAACTATGGCTACACCTTC
>TRBD2|many|TRBJ2-7|TRBV12-5
CASGFSGTSGAYEQYF
TGTGCTAGTGGTTTCTCCGGGACTAGCGGAGCCTACGAGCAGTACTTC
>-|many|TRBJ2-1|TRBV2
CAGGLSSTYNEQFF
TGTGCCGGAGGACTCTCCTCGACCTACAATGAGCAGTTCTTC
>-|-|TRBJ2-6|TRBV5-4
CASSPPPTTGANVLTF
TGTGCCAGCAGCCCGCCCCCCACCACTGGGGCCAACGTCCTGACTTTC
>TRBD1|few|TRBJ2-7|TRBV12-3/TRBV12-4
CASSTGGVPSYEQYF
TGTGCCAGCAGTACAGGGGGAGTCCCGTCCTACGAGCAGTACTTC
>TRBD2|many|TRBJ2-3|TRBV7-3
CASSLLPSSGGQYF
TGTGCCAGCAGCCTCTTGCCATCTAGCGGGGGGCAGTATTTT